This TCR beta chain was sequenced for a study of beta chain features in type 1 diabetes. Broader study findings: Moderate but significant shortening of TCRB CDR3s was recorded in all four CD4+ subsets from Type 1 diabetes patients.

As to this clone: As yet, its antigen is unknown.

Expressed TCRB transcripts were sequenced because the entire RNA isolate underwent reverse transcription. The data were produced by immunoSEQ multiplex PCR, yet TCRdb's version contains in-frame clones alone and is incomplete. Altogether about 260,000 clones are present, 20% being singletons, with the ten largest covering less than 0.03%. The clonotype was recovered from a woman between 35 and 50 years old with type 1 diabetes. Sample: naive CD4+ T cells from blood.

The CDR3 here is CASSFLGGPNTEAFF. The CDR3 DNA reads as TGCGCCAGCAGCTTTCTCGGGGGGCCGAACACTGAAGCTTTCTTT. This chain connects TRBV5-1 to TRBJ1-1; a possible D gene is TRBD1 (6 bases). CDR3 length: 15 residues. Germline V gives CDR1 SGHRS, CDR2 YFSETQ. V gave up 2 bases and J gave up 1 base, with 12 bases separating them.